This T cell receptor beta chain is drawn from a study of cytomegalovirus exposure and HLA in healthy donors. V gave up 6 bases and J gave up 3 bases, with 9 bases separating them. Germline CDR1 and CDR2: SNHLY and FYNNEI. This CDR3 has 12 residues. With regard to this clone: Its specificity is unknown.

This PCR relied on a set of 60 Vbeta primers and 13 Jbeta primers. Generated by immunoSEQ multiplex PCR, the TCRdb table keeps only in-frame clones and is missing some. There are under 150,000 clones in the sample; 75% to 85% occur only once, and 1% to 1.5% lies in the top ten. Findings of the study overall: In a later analysis, TCR beta V- and J-gene trimming was associated with a missense DCLRE1C variant. Reports indicated that the classifier achieved high specificity and sensitivity in diagnosing cytomegalovirus status.

Input material: PBMCs. This sequence was found in a girl aged 2 to 9 in good health and CMV-seronegative. This rearrangement joins TRBV2 to TRBJ2-7, with a possible D match to TRBD2 (5 bases). CDR3 sequence: CASRTGLYEQYF. Written as DNA, the CDR3 is TGTGCCAGCAGGACCGGACTCTACGAGCAGTACTTC. The full variable domain, with the rest looked up from reference TRBV2 and TRBJ2-7, is EPEVTQTPSHQVTQMGQEVILRCVPISNHLYFYWYRQILGQKVEFLVSFYNNEISEKSEIFDDQFSVERPDGSNFTLKIRSTKLEDSAMYFCASRTGLYEQYFGPGTRLTVT.